The 14 T cell receptor beta chains listed next were all sequenced from one sample in a study of naive and memory T cell subsets. An equimolar mix of two oligonucleotides served as the beta constant-region primer for TRBC1 and TRBC2. Nested alpha and beta constant-region primers with the SP2 primer drove four PCR rounds on ligated cDNA. TCRdb re-called the UMI-ligation and nested PCR reads with MiXCR, one entry per CDR3 protein. This table holds 85,000 or so distinct CDR3 sequences, about 10% found once. The material sequenced was naive CD8+ T cells from blood. These receptors all stem from a human donor in good health.

The chain uses TRBV11-2 and TRBJ2-1, with 7 bases lining up with TRBD1. The CDR3 extends over 16 amino acids. Germline CDR1 and CDR2: SGHAT and FQNNGV. V dropped 1 base and J dropped 6; count of bases not matched to a gene: 9. CDR3 DNA: TGTGCCAGCAGCTTAGTGGGACAGCGATACAGCAATGAGCAGTTCTTC. Residues: CASSLVGQRYSNEQFF.

This chain links TRBV10-3 with TRBJ2-3; TRBD2 might be the D (6 bases). This CDR3 has 14 residues. Looked up from germline, CDR1 is ENHRY and CDR2 is SYGVKD. Trimming shortened V by 6 bases and J by 5 bases, and 15 bases separated the two germline ends. Written as DNA, the CDR3 is TGTGCCATCAGCCTCCCGGGAGTGGGAGATACGCAGTATTTT. Translated: CAISLPGVGDTQYF.

This clonotype was observed at least ten times. The V gene is TRBV27, the J gene TRBJ2-2, with TRBD1 matching over 10 bases. CDR1 MNHEY and CDR2 SMNVEV come from the germline V gene (reference sequence). The CDR3 has 16 amino acids. J gave up 0 bases and V 4 bases, and 2 bases lay outside the gene matches. The CDR3 nucleotides are TGTGCCAGCAGTTCGGGGACAGGGGCGAACACCGGGGAGCTGTTTTTT. Protein sequence: CASSSGTGANTGELFF.

This clonotype was counted many times. This chain joins TRBV27 and TRBJ2-1, with D perhaps TRBD1 (6 bases). The V end lost 9 bases, the J end lost 0 bases, and 15 bases lay between the germline ends. Germline-derived CDR1 and CDR2 are MNHEY and SMNVEV (reference sequence). This CDR3 region has 15 residues. CDR3 protein: CASGGGLSSYNEQFF. The DNA for the CDR3 is TGTGCCAGTGGGGGCGGCCTGAGCTCCTACAATGAGCAGTTCTTC.

This clonotype was detected only a few times. The CDR3 DNA sequence: TGCAGTGCGACCGGGACAGGGGATTTCAATGAGCAGTTCTTC. Amino acid sequence: CSATGTGDFNEQFF. This chain links TRBV20-1 with TRBJ2-1; TRBD1 matches at 10 bases. Germline V CDR1 and CDR2: DFQATT, SNEGSKA (reference sequence). The CDR3 loop spans 14 amino acids. V was pared by 6 bases and J by 6 bases, with 8 bases of the junction left unmatched.

The V and J genes are TRBV3-1 and TRBJ1-1; D is undetermined. This CDR3 region has 12 residues. Trimming cost V 3 bases and J 3 bases, with 5 bases left between them. CDR1 is LGHDT and CDR2 is YNNKEL in the germline V gene (reference sequence). The DNA of the CDR3 is TGTGCCAGCAGCCAGGAGGACACTGAAGCTTTCTTT. It codes for CASSQEDTEAFF.

This clonotype has a handful of counts. The chain is built from TRBV7-2 and TRBJ1-1, with D perhaps TRBD1 (6 bases). The germline CDR1 and CDR2 sequences are SGHTA and FQGNSA. Trimming pared 1 base from V and 0 bases from J, leaving 9 bases between. The CDR3 is 15 amino acids. CDR3 protein: CASSLVPGVNTEAFF. CDR3 DNA sequence: TGTGCCAGCAGCTTAGTCCCAGGGGTGAACACTGAAGCTTTCTTT.

The chain couples TRBV10-3 to TRBJ2-5; tentative D call: TRBD1 (6 bases). The CDR3 extends over 12 amino acids. Trimming removed 10 bases at V and 3 bases at J, with 12 bases between. Per the germline V gene, CDR1 is ENHRY and CDR2 is SYGVKD. DNA for the CDR3: TGTGCCACCAACAGGGTGGAAGAGACCCAGTACTTC. Its translation is CATNRVEETQYF.

Many counts were recorded for this clonotype. V and J are TRBV5-1 and TRBJ2-1, with 10 bases identical to TRBD2. The CDR3 is 16 residues long. The V gene's germline CDR1 is SGHRS and CDR2 YFSETQ. Trimming took 0 bases from V and 3 from J; bases not matched to a gene: 3. CDR3 bases: TGCGCCAGCAGCTTGGCCACTAGCGGGAACTACAATGAGCAGTTCTTC. Its protein is CASSLATSGNYNEQFF.

The chain carries TRBV6-6 and TRBJ2-3, with 7 nucleotides matching TRBD1. Trimming cost V 5 bases and J 5 bases; bases outside gene matches: 7. This CDR3 is built from 14 residues. Germline loops: CDR1 MNHNY, CDR2 SVGAGI (reference sequence). The CDR3 DNA reads as TGTGCCAGCAGTCGGGACAGTCTCGAAGATACGCAGTATTTT. Protein sequence: CASSRDSLEDTQYF.

Ten or more counts support this clonotype. The V gene is TRBV5-1, the J gene TRBJ2-1; D unresolved. The CDR3 contains 13 residues. From germline, CDR1 is SGHRS and CDR2 YFSETQ. V was shortened by 4 bases and J by 4 bases, with 9 bases between the two germline ends. The CDR3 spells CASSGSLYNEQFF. Here the CDR3 DNA reads TGCGCCAGCAGCGGATCGCTATACAATGAGCAGTTCTTC.

In its sample, this clonotype was seen a few times. The J gene is TRBJ2-7, the V gene TRBV27; 11 nucleotides align to TRBD2. V lost 6 bases and J lost 8; bases outside the gene matches: 12. Germline V gene lookup returns CDR1 MNHEY and CDR2 SMNVEV (reference sequence). CDR3 size: 15 residues. CDR3 coding DNA: TGTGCCAGCAGAACACTAGCGGGAGACCCAAATCAGCAGTACTTC. Translation: CASRTLAGDPNQQYF.

As for this clonotype: Germline and junction disagree at one end, which may indicate a read error. The chain links TRBV7-9 to TRBJ2-1; D call uncertain. This CDR3 is 12 amino acids long. In germline, CDR1 is SEHNR, CDR2 FQNEAQ (reference sequence). This chain's CDR3 is CASSLETRIGLF. CDR3 nucleotide sequence: TGTGCCAGCAGCTTAGAGACCCGTATTGGGCTCTTC.

This clonotype was detected a few times. This chain connects TRBV5-6 to TRBJ2-7; the match to TRBD1 covers 11 bases. V gave up 2 bases and J gave up 6 bases; unmatched junction bases: 1. CDR3 size: 13 residues. Germline V lookup: CDR1 SGHDT, CDR2 YYEEEE. Here the CDR3 reads CASSFGTGGEQYF. CDR3 DNA: TGTGCCAGCAGCTTTGGGACAGGGGGCGAGCAGTACTTC.